This TCR beta chain was recovered during a study of OX40 agonist ivuxolimab in advanced cancers. Across the study: Partial responses were seen in three patients, one with hepatocellular carcinoma and two with cutaneous melanoma.

Assay: immunoSEQ multiplex PCR; the TCRdb copy retains only in-frame clones and omits some. The data hold 50,000 to 65,000 clones, with around 89% observed a single time. In germline, CDR1 is LGHNA, CDR2 YNFKEQ. This CDR3 contains 18 residues. Trimming cost V 0 bases and J 0 bases; bases outside gene matches: 4. This clone was counted between two and nine times. This material consisted of CD4+ or CD8+ T cells sorted from blood, taken in a trial of the OX40 agonist ivuxolimab. The V call is TRBV4-2, the J call TRBJ2-7, with 14 nucleotides matching TRBD2. The source of this sequence is an adult with an advanced solid tumor such as melanoma, head and neck, liver or kidney cancer. The CDR3 reads CASSQEGLAGGFSYEQYF. In nucleotides, the CDR3 is TGTGCCAGCAGCCAAGAAGGACTAGCGGGAGGCTTCTCCTACGAGCAGTACTTC.